These 22 T cell receptor beta chains came from one sample sequenced in a study of control samples from healthy donors and cancer patients. The table came from immunoSEQ multiplex PCR; TCRdb's copy has only in-frame clones and leaves some out. The table includes 170,000 or so clones, about 91% detected once. Source material: blood. The receptors derive from a woman between 40 and 50 years old in good health.

CDR3 amino acids: CASSVVGLEQYF. DNA of the CDR3: TGCGCCAGCAGTGTGGTGGGCCTCGAGCAGTACTTC. The genes are TRBV5-1 and TRBJ2-7; D not resolved. Germline-derived CDR1 and CDR2 are SGHRS and YFSETQ. V shed 5 bases and J shed 6 bases, with 12 bases lying between them. This CDR3 spans 12 amino acids.

The chain links TRBV19 to TRBJ1-6; possible D gene TRBD1, 6 bases. V was trimmed by 7 bases and J by 9 bases, leaving 16 bases between them. CDR3 length: 14 residues. The germline CDR1 and CDR2 sequences are LNHDA and SQIVND (reference sequence). The CDR3 region has the DNA TGTGCCAGTAAGCAAACAGGGTTCGGTTCACCCCTCCACTTT. It yields the protein CASKQTGFGSPLHF.

This clone has just one count. The V and J genes are TRBV5-1 and TRBJ2-3, with D perhaps TRBD1 (6 bases). V shed 5 bases and J shed 5 bases, with 18 bases lying between them. Germline CDR1 SGHRS, CDR2 YFSETQ. The CDR3 length is 15 residues. Written as DNA, the CDR3 is TGCGCCAGCAGACCCAGACAGGATGTACGAGATACGCAGTATTTT. Its protein is CASRPRQDVRDTQYF. The entire variable domain, with the rest obtained from reference TRBV5-1 and TRBJ2-3, is as follows: KAGVTQTPRYLIKTRGQQVTLSCSPISGHRSVSWYQQTPGQGLQFLFEYFSETQRNKGNFPGRFSGRQFSNSRSEMNVSTLELGDSALYLCASRPRQDVRDTQYFGPGTRLTVL.

The rearrangement uses TRBV7-9 and TRBJ1-1; D gene uncertain. V gave up 3 bases and J gave up 4 bases, with 6 bases separating them. Germline loops: CDR1 SEHNR, CDR2 FQNEAQ (reference sequence). CDR3 length: 12 amino acids. CDR3 DNA sequence: TGTGCCAGCAGCTTTAGCGGCACTGAAGCTTTCTTT. Residues: CASSFSGTEAFF.

DNA of the CDR3: TGTGCCAGCAGTCTTACAGGGGGCTCACAGGAAAAACTGTTTTTT. This sequence encodes CASSLTGGSQEKLFF. The chain links TRBV9 to TRBJ1-4, with 9 bases identical to TRBD1. From germline, CDR1 is SGDLS and CDR2 YYNGEE. The CDR3 runs 15 residues. Unmatched junction bases numbered 10, after V lost 5 bases and J lost 8 bases.

This CDR3 reads CASSSTGMGEWNSPLHF. The CDR3 DNA follows: TGCGCCAGCAGCTCTACAGGGATGGGGGAGTGGAATTCACCCCTCCACTTT. The chain carries TRBV5-1 and TRBJ1-6, with D perhaps TRBD1 (6 bases). Trimming shortened V by 3 bases and J by 7 bases, and 20 bases separated the two germline ends. The CDR3 contains 17 residues. The V gene's germline CDR1 is SGHRS and CDR2 YFSETQ.

The chain employs TRBV10-3 and TRBJ1-2; the D gene is possibly TRBD1 (5 bases). CDR3 size: 15 residues. V gave up 3 bases and J gave up 3 bases, with 14 bases separating them. Germline assignment: CDR1 ENHRY and CDR2 SYGVKD. In nucleotides, the CDR3 is TGTGCCATCAGTGATTGGCAGGGAGTAGACTATGGCTACACCTTC. This gives the protein CAISDWQGVDYGYTF.

The gene calls are TRBV18 and TRBJ2-6, with no clear D. Trimming removed 1 base from V and 1 base from J, with 8 bases in between. CDR1 KGHSH and CDR2 LQKENI come from the germline V gene. The CDR3 is made up of 16 amino acids. CDR3: CASSPQQVSGANVLTF. The CDR3 coding sequence is TGTGCCAGCTCACCACAGCAGGTGTCTGGGGCCAACGTCCTGACTTTC.

This clone was seen ten or more times. V and J are TRBV10-3 and TRBJ2-5; possibly TRBD2 for D (6 bases). The CDR3 is made up of 11 amino acids. Germline CDR1 is ENHRY and CDR2 is SYGVKD. The ends were cut back, 10 bases at V and 4 bases at J, with 10 bases in the middle. Here the CDR3 DNA reads TGTGCCACCTGGAGGGGAGAGACCCAGTACTTC. As protein: CATWRGETQYF.

This rearrangement joins TRBV10-1 to TRBJ2-3; TRBD1 matches 10 bases. Germline-derived CDR1 and CDR2 are WNHNN and SYGVQD (reference sequence). The V segment lost 5 bases and the J segment 4 bases; nucleotides outside the gene matches: 6. CDR3 size: 15 residues. This CDR3 reads CASSPGQGIADTQYF. In nucleotides, the CDR3 is TGCGCCAGCAGTCCGGGACAGGGGATCGCAGATACGCAGTATTTT.

The CDR3 region has the DNA TGTGCCAGCAGTTACAGCCAGGGAGAGACCCAGTACTTC. It yields the protein CASSYSQGETQYF. The chain employs TRBV6-6 and TRBJ2-5; the D gene is possibly TRBD1 (5 bases). V shed 2 bases and J shed 4 bases, with 8 bases lying between them. The germline gives CDR1 MNHNY, CDR2 SVGAGI (reference sequence). The CDR3 is made up of 13 amino acids.

V gene TRBV4-1 combines with J gene TRBJ1-2; the D gene is possibly TRBD1 (6 bases). CDR3 size: 17 residues. The germline CDR1 and CDR2 sequences are MGHRA and YSYEKL. The V and J ends lost 0 bases and 8 bases respectively, with 22 bases between them. The CDR3 bases are TGCGCCAGCAGCCAAGAGGGCTGGGAGGGGGGCGCTTGGGGCTACACCTTC. Its translation: CASSQEGWEGGAWGYTF.

The chain is built from TRBV28 and TRBJ1-5; 7 bases match TRBD1. Germline V gene data show CDR1 as MDHEN and CDR2 as SYDVKM. The V gene end was trimmed by 5 bases and the J gene end by 6 bases; junction bases not matched to a gene: 13. There are 16 residues in the CDR3. CDR3: CASSLPRTGVRQPQHF. CDR3 nucleotide sequence: TGTGCCAGCAGTCTCCCTAGGACAGGTGTACGTCAGCCCCAGCATTTT.

This clone was seen a single time. This chain connects TRBV18 to TRBJ1-2, with a possible D match to TRBD1 (6 bases). The V gene lost 2 bases and the J gene lost 5 bases, with 12 bases spanning the gap. Germline loops: CDR1 KGHSH, CDR2 LQKENI. This CDR3 region has 14 residues. CDR3 in amino acids: CASSPSTGLYGYTF. The CDR3 DNA follows: TGTGCCAGCTCACCAAGTACAGGGTTGTATGGCTACACCTTC.

V usage is TRBV28 and J usage is TRBJ2-5; D call uncertain. The CDR3 length is 12 residues. Trimming stripped 6 bases from V and 5 bases from J, with 10 bases between. Germline values: CDR1 MDHEN, CDR2 SYDVKM. CDR3 sequence (DNA): TGTGCCAGCAGCTACCCTCGGGAGACCCAGTACTTC. Its translation: CASSYPRETQYF.

J is TRBJ2-6 and V is TRBV18, with a possible D match to TRBD2 (5 bases). V lost 0 bases and J lost 4, with 7 bases in between. Germline CDR1 is KGHSH and CDR2 is LQKENI. CDR3 size: 15 residues. The CDR3 loop is CASSPPGGGANVLTF. CDR3 sequence (DNA): TGTGCCAGCTCACCACCCGGCGGGGGGGCCAACGTCCTGACTTTC.

The chain couples TRBV2 to TRBJ2-4; D is tentatively TRBD1 or TRBD2 (7 bases each). V lost 6 bases and J 2 bases, leaving 20 bases between the germline ends. The germline gives CDR1 SNHLY, CDR2 FYNNEI. CDR3 size: 17 residues. The CDR3 DNA follows: TGTGCCAGCAGCCGAGGGGGCGGGGGCTCTACCAAAAACATTCAGTACTTC. Protein product: CASSRGGGGSTKNIQYF.

CDR3 DNA sequence: TGTGCCAGTAGTCTCGGACAGGGGGTTTATAGTGAGCAGTTCTTC. Its protein is CASSLGQGVYSEQFF. The chain carries TRBV19 and TRBJ2-1; 10 bases map to TRBD1. The CDR3 is 15 residues long. Germline CDR1 LNHDA, CDR2 SQIVND (reference sequence). J was trimmed by 9 bases and V by 5 bases; bases with no gene match: 10.

The chain recombines TRBV6-5 with TRBJ2-7, with D tentatively TRBD1 or TRBD2 (5 bases each). V shed 3 bases and J shed 4 bases, with 13 bases lying between them. The V gene's germline CDR1 is MNHEY and CDR2 SVGAGI. The CDR3 has 14 residues. The CDR3 loop is CASSYWGTVYEQYF. The DNA of the CDR3 is TGTGCCAGCAGTTATTGGGGGACCGTTTACGAGCAGTACTTC.

This chain joins TRBV13 and TRBJ2-1; D might be TRBD1 (6 bases). This CDR3 comprises 14 residues. CDR1 is PRHDT, CDR2 FYEKMQ, per germline (reference sequence). The V end was cut by 3 bases, the J end by 5 bases, with 11 bases between. For the CDR3, the DNA is TGTGCCAGCAGCTTGGTACAGGGAAACAATGAGCAGTTCTTC. Translating it yields CASSLVQGNNEQFF.

V is TRBV27 and J is TRBJ2-1, with TRBD1 matching 8 bases. Germline V gives CDR1 MNHEY, CDR2 SMNVEV (reference sequence). V shed 8 bases, J shed 4 bases, and the junction held 7 bases outside the gene matches. The CDR3 is 14 residues long. CDR3 residues: CASQLTGEYNEQFF. DNA of the CDR3: TGTGCCAGCCAACTGACAGGGGAGTACAATGAGCAGTTCTTC.

The CDR3 here is CASSLAVIAGHGYGYTF. CDR3 nucleotides: TGTGCCAGCAGCTTGGCCGTGATCGCAGGGCACGGCTATGGCTACACCTTC. The chain is built from TRBV5-7 and TRBJ1-2; maybe TRBD1 (5 bases). TRBV5-7 is flagged as an ORF with uncertain function. Trimming removed 0 bases from V and 4 bases from J, with 19 bases in between. The CDR3 is 17 residues long.